The 3 T cell receptor beta chains in this list originate from one sample, sequenced in a study of T cells in Graves' hyperthyroidism and ophthalmopathy. The investigators amplified TCR beta CDR3 regions from RNA transcripts. HTBI primers were employed in a first-round RT-PCR of the TCR CDR3. Via MiXCR, TCRdb re-called the multiplex PCR reads, giving one row per CDR3 protein. Seen here are over 500,000 distinct CDR3 sequences, over 15% observed once, and the top ten hold 15% to 20%. Sample: blood. The receptors were gathered from a woman aged 18-30 years with Graves' ophthalmopathy.

This clonotype was observed many times. This rearrangement joins TRBV10-3 to TRBJ1-1, with D maybe TRBD1 (5 bases). Germline lookup yields CDR1 ENHRY and CDR2 SYGVKD. This CDR3 is 14 amino acids long. V gave up 4 bases and J gave up 1 base, with 10 bases separating them. Here the CDR3 reads CAISARETNTEAFF. CDR3 DNA: TGTGCCATCAGTGCCAGGGAGACGAACACTGAAGCTTTCTTT.

This clonotype was counted ten times or more. The rearrangement links TRBV20-1 to TRBJ1-5; 10 bases agree with TRBD1. Germline V gives CDR1 DFQATT, CDR2 SNEGSKA (reference sequence). The trim removed 3 bases at V and 6 bases at J, leaving 8 bases unmatched. The length of the CDR3 is 15 residues. The CDR3 bases are TGCAGTGCTAGTCAGACAGGGGGCGCGAGTCAGCCCCAGCATTTT. Its translation: CSASQTGGASQPQHF.

Concerning this clonotype: A much larger clonotype is one base distant, so this may be a read error. V gene TRBV27 combines with J gene TRBJ2-7, with TRBD2 as a possible D gene (6 bases). Per the germline V gene, CDR1 is MNHEY and CDR2 is SMNVEV (reference sequence). Trimming stripped 2 bases from V and 2 bases from J, with 10 bases between. This CDR3 comprises 14 residues. In DNA, the CDR3 is TGTGCCAGCAGTTTACGGCGGGGAACCTACGAGCAGTACTTC. It codes for CASSLRRGTYEQYF.